This passage covers 23 T cell receptor beta chains from one sample sequenced in a study of cytomegalovirus exposure and HLA in healthy donors. The PCR made use of 60 Vbeta and 13 Jbeta primers. Method: immunoSEQ multiplex PCR; TCRdb's copy keeps in-frame clones and lacks some. Its listing shows 100,000 to 150,000 clones. Sequencing was performed on PBMCs. These receptors all stem from a woman aged 35 to 49 in good health and CMV-seronegative.

The chain recombines TRBV9 with TRBJ2-3; the D is unclear. The germline CDR1 and CDR2 sequences are SGDLS and YYNGEE. V was clipped by 0 bases and J by 0 bases, with 2 bases between them. The CDR3 sequence is 13 residues long. The CDR3 coding sequence is TGTGCCAGCAGCGTAGCGAGCACAGATACGCAGTATTTT. Amino acids: CASSVASTDTQYF.

The chain combines TRBV7-2 with TRBJ1-6; D may be TRBD1 (5 bases). Trimming left V 2 bases short and J 8 bases short, with 10 bases between. Germline values: CDR1 SGHTA, CDR2 FQGNSA. The CDR3 is made up of 14 amino acids. The CDR3 DNA follows: TGTGCCAGCAGCTTATTTAGGGGTGATTCACCCCTCCACTTT. Its translation is CASSLFRGDSPLHF.

The chain employs TRBV28 and TRBJ2-2; no firm D call. CDR1 and CDR2 (germline): MDHEN, SYDVKM. The ends were cut back, 10 bases at V and 1 base at J, with 7 bases in the middle. The CDR3 contains 12 residues. The CDR3 sequence: CAINRNTGELFF. The CDR3 DNA follows: TGTGCCATAAATCGGAACACCGGGGAGCTGTTTTTT. Combining the CDR3 with reference TRBV28 and TRBJ2-2 gives the whole variable domain DVKVTQSSRYLVKRTGEKVFLECVQDMDHENMFWYRQDPGLGLRLIYFSYDVKMKEKGDIPEGYSVSREKKERFSLILESASTNQTSMYLCAINRNTGELFFGEGSRLTVL.

V gene TRBV11-1 combines with J gene TRBJ1-3; D is possibly TRBD1 (5 bases). Germline V gene lookup returns CDR1 SGHAT and CDR2 FQDESV (reference sequence). V lost 4 bases to trimming and J lost 5 bases, with 18 bases between them. The CDR3 is made up of 16 amino acids. CDR3 loop: CASSSTRQSRRNTIYF. The CDR3 region has the DNA TGTGCCAGCAGCTCAACCCGACAGTCCCGTAGAAACACCATATATTTT.

This sequence joins TRBV5-8 and TRBJ2-1, with D unclear. There are 12 residues in the CDR3. Between the trimmed V and J ends, which lost 4 bases and 6 bases, there was a span of 8 bases. Germline loops: CDR1 SGHTS, CDR2 YDEGEE. The CDR3 loop reads CASSQRSNEQFF. Here the CDR3 DNA reads TGTGCCAGCAGCCAGAGGAGCAATGAGCAGTTCTTC.

This sequence joins TRBV7-9 and TRBJ2-7, with 8 bases matching TRBD1. The trim removed 7 bases at V and 7 bases at J, leaving 9 bases unmatched. The CDR3 has 13 amino acids. Germline V gene lookup returns CDR1 SEHNR and CDR2 FQNEAQ (reference sequence). The CDR3 nucleotides read TGTGCCAGCAACGCAGGGGGCAGCAAGGAGCAGTACGTC. The encoded protein is CASNAGGSKEQYV.

This sequence joins TRBV10-2 and TRBJ1-5; 9 bases are shared with TRBD1. V trimming: 5 bases; J trimming: 4 bases; junction bases outside the gene matches: 6. The CDR3 runs 15 residues. Germline V lookup: CDR1 WSHSY, CDR2 SAAADI. CDR3 protein: CASSFTGGGNQPQHF. The CDR3 DNA sequence: TGCGCCAGCAGTTTTACAGGGGGCGGGAATCAGCCCCAGCATTTT.

The J gene is TRBJ2-1, the V gene TRBV5-1, with a weak D call TRBD2 (6 bases). The V and J ends lost 5 bases and 2 bases respectively, with 14 bases between them. The germline V gene encodes CDR1 SGHRS and CDR2 YFSETQ. The CDR3 has 15 residues. CDR3 protein: CASRYGTGTYNEQFF. In DNA, the CDR3 is TGCGCCAGCAGATACGGGACTGGAACCTACAATGAGCAGTTCTTC.

This chain uses TRBV28 with TRBJ1-1; D remains ambiguous. This CDR3 has 14 amino acids. Deletions cut 5 bases from V and 5 bases from J, with 15 bases between. Germline assignment: CDR1 MDHEN and CDR2 SYDVKM. The DNA for the CDR3 is TGTGCCAGCAGTCTCCGTACAGTCAGGACTGAAGCTTTCTTT. Translation: CASSLRTVRTEAFF.

V gene TRBV15 combines with J gene TRBJ1-6, with D possibly TRBD1 on 6 matching bases. The CDR3 has 19 amino acids. Looked up from germline, CDR1 is LNHNV and CDR2 is YYDKDF (reference sequence). V was cut by 0 bases and J by 3 bases, with 18 bases left in between. CDR3 protein: CATSRESFGTRNYNSPLHF. The DNA of the CDR3 is TGTGCCACCAGCAGAGAGTCTTTCGGGACACGGAACTATAATTCACCCCTCCACTTT.

The chain is built from TRBV7-2 and TRBJ2-5; possible D gene TRBD2, 5 bases. The CDR3 is made up of 16 amino acids. CDR1 SGHTA and CDR2 FQGNSA come from the germline V gene. The ends were cut back, 3 bases at V and 6 bases at J, with 20 bases in the middle. CDR3 region: CASSFQTGNPGKTQYF. The CDR3 region has the DNA TGTGCCAGCAGCTTCCAGACCGGGAACCCGGGGAAGACCCAGTACTTC. The variable domain in full, completed from reference TRBV7-2 and TRBJ2-5, reads GAGVSQSPSNKVTEKGKDVELRCDPISGHTALYWYRQSLGQGLEFLIYFQGNSAPDKSGLPSDRFSAERTGGSVSTLTIQRTQQEDSAVYLCASSFQTGNPGKTQYFGPGTRLLVL.

V is TRBV9 and J is TRBJ2-2; possible D gene TRBD1, 6 bases. The CDR3 runs 15 residues. Looked up from germline, CDR1 is SGDLS and CDR2 is YYNGEE. V was trimmed by 5 bases and J by 2 bases, leaving 13 bases between them. CDR3 amino acids: CASSEGGPNTGELFF. The CDR3 region has the DNA TGTGCCAGCAGTGAAGGGGGACCAAACACCGGGGAGCTGTTTTTT.

This sequence joins TRBV2 and TRBJ2-3, with D tentatively TRBD1 (6 bases). Germline loops: CDR1 SNHLY, CDR2 FYNNEI. The CDR3 loop spans 15 amino acids. V gave up 6 bases and J gave up 4 bases, with 17 bases separating them. CDR3 coding DNA: TGTGCCAGCAGCTCAACAGGGACCCCCCCAGATACGCAGTATTTT. It specifies CASSSTGTPPDTQYF.

The chain is built from TRBV7-8 and TRBJ1-5, with D possibly matching TRBD1 (5 bases). The CDR3 is 14 residues long. From germline, CDR1 is SGHVS and CDR2 FQNEAQ. The ends were cut back, 0 bases at V and 6 bases at J, with 9 bases in the middle. The CDR3 DNA reads as TGTGCCAGCAGCTTAGCCACAGGATTTCAGCCCCAGCATTTT. It yields the protein CASSLATGFQPQHF.

The chain employs TRBV2 and TRBJ1-2, with D perhaps matching TRBD1 (5 bases). The germline V gene encodes CDR1 SNHLY and CDR2 FYNNEI. This CDR3 comprises 14 residues. The V end lost 2 bases, the J end lost 8 bases, and 15 bases lay between the germline ends. The CDR3: CASSESRLGRGYTF. In DNA, the CDR3 is TGTGCCAGCAGTGAATCAAGGCTGGGGCGCGGCTACACCTTC.

V is TRBV7-9 and J is TRBJ1-4; 8 bases match TRBD1. The germline V gene encodes CDR1 SEHNR and CDR2 FQNEAQ (reference sequence). V shed 3 bases, J shed 7 bases, and the junction held 4 bases outside the gene matches. The CDR3 spans 14 residues. CDR3: CASSFSDRAEKLFF. DNA of the CDR3: TGTGCCAGCAGCTTTTCGGACAGGGCTGAAAAACTGTTTTTT.

The J gene is TRBJ1-5, the V gene TRBV19, with TRBD1 identical over 7 bases. The CDR3 sequence is 15 residues long. Unmatched junction bases numbered 8, after V lost 7 bases and J lost 2 bases. Looked up from germline, CDR1 is LNHDA and CDR2 is SQIVND (reference sequence). Here the CDR3 DNA reads TGTGCCAGTACTGACAGGGCGTTGGGCAATCAGCCCCAGCATTTT. Protein sequence: CASTDRALGNQPQHF. Filled out from reference TRBV19 and TRBJ1-5, the complete variable domain reads DGGITQSPKYLFRKEGQNVTLSCEQNLNHDAMYWYRQDPGQGLRLIYYSQIVNDFQKGDIAEGYSVSREKKESFPLTVTSAQKNPTAFYLCASTDRALGNQPQHFGDGTRLSIL.

The chain recombines TRBV6-1 with TRBJ1-5, with D uncertain. The CDR3 has 15 amino acids. Germline CDR1 reads MNHNS; CDR2 reads SASEGT. Trimming cost V 2 bases and J 7 bases, with 15 bases left between them. In DNA form, the CDR3 reads TGTGCCAGCAGTGAATCGGGGAACCTCAGGCAGCCCCAGCATTTT. It is translated as CASSESGNLRQPQHF.

The V and J genes are TRBV19 and TRBJ1-2; 8 bases line up with TRBD1. The CDR3 length is 14 residues. The ends lost 1 base at V and 4 bases at J; junction bases unmatched: 2. The germline V gene encodes CDR1 LNHDA and CDR2 SQIVND (reference sequence). The CDR3 nucleotides are TGTGCCAGTAGTATAGGGGACAGGTCCTATGGCTACACCTTC. It codes for CASSIGDRSYGYTF.

The chain recombines TRBV11-2 with TRBJ2-7, with 7 bases fitting TRBD1. Per the germline V gene, CDR1 is SGHAT and CDR2 is FQNNGV. J was trimmed by 6 bases and V by 4 bases; bases with no gene match: 6. This CDR3 region has 13 residues. CDR3 sequence: CASSSTGFGEQYV. The CDR3 DNA follows: TGTGCCAGCAGCTCGACAGGGTTTGGCGAGCAGTACGTC.

The V gene is TRBV19, the J gene TRBJ2-3, with TRBD2 as a possible D gene (5 bases). Trimming took off 4 bases at V and 5 bases at J, with 7 bases between the two ends. The CDR3 length is 12 residues. CDR1 is LNHDA and CDR2 is SQIVND in the germline V gene (reference sequence). CDR3 protein: CASSTGGDTQYF. For the CDR3, the DNA is TGTGCCAGTAGTACAGGAGGAGATACGCAGTATTTT.

CDR3 protein: CASSTHGATNEKLFF. In nucleotides, the CDR3 is TGTGCCAGCAGCACTCACGGGGCAACTAATGAAAAACTGTTTTTT. J is TRBJ1-4 and V is TRBV7-9; D is unresolved. There are 15 residues in the CDR3. Germline loops: CDR1 SEHNR, CDR2 FQNEAQ (reference sequence). Trimming took off 5 bases at V and 0 bases at J, with 10 bases between the two ends.

This chain joins TRBV7-2 and TRBJ2-3; 8 nucleotides match TRBD2. V was clipped by 3 bases and J by 4 bases; unmatched bases: 6. The CDR3 runs 15 residues. Germline assignment: CDR1 SGHTA and CDR2 FQGNSA. The CDR3 loop reads CASSFRGGPSDTQYF. CDR3 DNA: TGTGCCAGCAGCTTTCGGGGGGGGCCGTCAGATACGCAGTATTTT.